Listed below are T cell receptor beta chains from one sample, sequenced in a study of long-term antiretroviral therapy in people with HIV. Libraries were prepared by immunoSEQ multiplex PCR; TCRdb keeps only in-frame clonotypes and omits some of them. Of fewer than 55,000 clones listed, around 96% were seen once; the top ten hold approximately 2.5%. The source material was unsorted PBMCs, sampled 3.7 years after starting antiretroviral therapy. These receptors originate from a woman aged 50 to 65 with HIV. Both conserved end residues are part of each CDR3. The D gene is left open where the match is weak. Not every row has a clone size; where given, it reads once, few, many or a size class.

j_gene	v_gene	abundance	d_gene	CDR3nt	CDR3aa
TRBJ1-4	TRBV6-5	-	-	TGTGCCAGCAGTTACGTCCAAACTAATGAAAAACTGTTTTTT	CASSYVQTNEKLFF
TRBJ2-7	TRBV7-8	medium-sized	TRBD1	TGTGCCAGCTCCAGACAGGGCTACGAGCAGTACTTC	CASSRQGYEQYF
TRBJ1-2	TRBV5-4	-	-	TGTGCCAGCAGCTTGAACAGGGAGTATGGCTACACCTTC	CASSLNREYGYTF
TRBJ2-1	TRBV4-1	-	-	TGCGCCAGCAGCCAAGGTACTGGAGTGAATGAGCAGTTCTTC	CASSQGTGVNEQFF
TRBJ1-1	TRBV5-5	-	-	TGTGCCAGCAGCCAACAGGGTAGGACTGAAGCTTTCTTT	CASSQQGRTEAFF
TRBJ1-2	TRBV9	-	-	TGTGCCAGCAGCGTAGCCAGGGGCGCTGCTAACTATGGCTACACCTTC	CASSVARGAANYGYTF
TRBJ2-1	TRBV27	-	TRBD2	TGTGCCAGCAGTTTATGGGCTAGCGGGGGGAGCTACAATGAGCAGTTCTTC	CASSLWASGGSYNEQFF
TRBJ2-5	TRBV5-6	-	-	TGTGCCAGCAGCTTGATTAGGGGCGGTTGGGAGACCCAGTACTTC	CASSLIRGGWETQYF
TRBJ1-5	TRBV5-1	once	TRBD1	TGCGCCAGCAGCCTTGGGACAGGGGCAGGCAATCAGCCCCAGCATTTT	CASSLGTGAGNQPQHF
TRBJ1-1	TRBV11-3	once	-	TGTGCCAGCAGCTTAGAAGCGGCAGGGATGAACACTGAAGCTTTCTTT	CASSLEAAGMNTEAFF
TRBJ1-2	TRBV19	-	TRBD1	TGTGCCAGTAGTATCGGGGGGACAGGAACCATCTATGGCTACACCTTC	CASSIGGTGTIYGYTF
TRBJ2-3	TRBV5-6	-	-	TGTGCCAGCAGCTCCCCAACCCCTAGCGATAGGACAGATACGCAGTATTTT	CASSSPTPSDRTDTQYF
TRBJ1-2	TRBV6-1	-	-	TGTGCCAGCAGTGAAGAGTGGGGAGAGTACTATGGCTACACCTTC	CASSEEWGEYYGYTF
TRBJ2-3	TRBV11-3	-	-	TGTGCCAGCAGCTCCCCGACAGATACGCAGTATTTT	CASSSPTDTQYF
TRBJ1-2	TRBV30	few	TRBD1	TGTGCCTGGAGTGGGGACAGGGAGATAGCTAACTATGGCTACACCTTC	CAWSGDREIANYGYTF
TRBJ1-2	TRBV7-6	-	-	TGTGCCAGCAGCTTAGGCCCACTCGATACCGCCAATGACTATGGCTACACCTTC	CASSLGPLDTANDYGYTF
TRBJ1-1	TRBV4-1	once	-	TGCGCCAGCAGCCAAGATACCGACAGGACTAACACTGAAGCTTTCTTT	CASSQDTDRTNTEAFF
TRBJ2-6	TRBV27	-	TRBD1	TGTGCCAGCAGATCAGGGGGAGTAGGGGCCAACGTCCTGACTTTC	CASRSGGVGANVLTF
TRBJ2-5	TRBV7-3	-	TRBD1	TGTGCCAGCAGCCCGGACAGGGCCCAAGAGACCCAGTACTTC	CASSPDRAQETQYF
TRBJ1-6	TRBV5-4	-	TRBD1	TGTGCCAGCAGTTCAGATCGGACAGGGGGGAATTCACCCCTCCACTTT	CASSSDRTGGNSPLHF
TRBJ2-1	TRBV9	-	-	TGTGCCAGCAGCGTCGCGGGGGCCTGGAATGAGCAGTTCTTC	CASSVAGAWNEQFF
TRBJ1-5	TRBV10-3	-	TRBD1	TGTGCCATCAGTGAGGCGTTACCGCTGACAGGGGGGGGACAGCCCCAGCATTTT	CAISEALPLTGGGQPQHF
TRBJ1-5	TRBV7-9	-	-	TGTGCCAGCAGTAAGACAGGTATCCAGCCCCAGCATTTT	CASSKTGIQPQHF
TRBJ2-5	TRBV19	-	TRBD2	TGTGCCAGTAGTATAGGGGAGGGGCTGGGGGAAGAGACCCAGTACTTC	CASSIGEGLGEETQYF
TRBJ2-6	TRBV5-6	-	-	TGTGCCAGCAGCTTGGCCGACACCGTCCCTGGGGCCAACGTCCTGACTTTC	CASSLADTVPGANVLTF
TRBJ1-1	TRBV6-5	few	-	TGTGCCAGCAGTTACTCGAGGGCCCAACAAGCTTTCTTT	CASSYSRAQQAFF
TRBJ1-3	TRBV19	-	TRBD1	TGTGCCAGTAGTAACCTACAGGGGCGCGGAAACACCATATATTTT	CASSNLQGRGNTIYF
TRBJ1-5	TRBV4-3	-	-	TGCGCCAGCAGCCAAGATCTCGTTCAGCCCCAGCATTTT	CASSQDLVQPQHF
TRBJ2-5	TRBV14	-	-	TGTGCCAGCAGCCCCGGCCGGGCAGGGGAGGAGACCCAGTACTTC	CASSPGRAGEETQYF
TRBJ2-2	TRBV7-2	once	-	TGTGCCAGCAGCGAGACCTCGGCGGAGACCGGGGAGCTGTTTTTT	CASSETSAETGELFF
TRBJ1-5	TRBV4-3	-	-	TGCGCCAGCAGCCAAGAGTCTCATCAGCCCCAGCATTTT	CASSQESHQPQHF
TRBJ1-5	TRBV19	-	-	TGTGCCAGTAGTTTTGAGGCAAATCAGCCCCAGCATTTT	CASSFEANQPQHF
TRBJ2-1	TRBV30	-	-	TGTGCCCTTGGGGGTGCTGCCTCCTACAATGAGCAGTTCTTC	CALGGAASYNEQFF
TRBJ2-1	TRBV6-6	-	TRBD1	TGTGCCAGCAGTCCCCGGGACAGGGGAGGTCATGAGCAGTTCTTC	CASSPRDRGGHEQFF
TRBJ1-2	TRBV4-1	once	TRBD1	TGCGCCAGCAGTCAAGACAGGGAGGGTTATGGCTACACCTTC	CASSQDREGYGYTF
TRBJ2-2	TRBV10-3	-	TRBD2	TGTGCCATCGGGACTAGCGGGGGCACCGGGGAGCTGTTTTTT	CAIGTSGGTGELFF
TRBJ1-4	TRBV2	-	TRBD1	TGTGCCAGCAGGGACAGGGTGGATGAAAAACTGTTTTTT	CASRDRVDEKLFF
TRBJ1-6	TRBV30	-	-	TGTGCCTGGAGTGTATGGCAGGGCGCTTCACCCCTCCACTTT	CAWSVWQGASPLHF
TRBJ2-7	TRBV7-8	-	-	TGTGCCAGCAGCTTCAGGGGAGGGCAGGGTCGATACGAGCAGTACTTC	CASSFRGGQGRYEQYF
TRBJ2-7	TRBV6-6	-	-	TGTGCCAGCAGTTATTGGGTGGACGAGCAGTACTTC	CASSYWVDEQYF
TRBJ2-5	TRBV4-1	-	TRBD1	TGCGCCAGCAGCCCCGCGACAGGGCGTCGGCAAGAGACCCAGTACTTC	CASSPATGRRQETQYF
TRBJ2-3	TRBV5-1	-	TRBD2	TGCGCCAGCAGCCCCCAGCGGGGCGGGGATACGCAGTATTTT	CASSPQRGGDTQYF
TRBJ2-7	TRBV5-5	-	-	TGTGCCAGCAGCCAAAGTCACAAGGCCGGAGGGAACAACTACGAGCAGTACTTC	CASSQSHKAGGNNYEQYF
TRBJ2-5	TRBV7-2	-	-	TGTGCCAGCAGCTTTACGTACAGGGCCTCTCCAGAGGGCGAGACCCAGTACTTC	CASSFTYRASPEGETQYF
TRBJ1-4	TRBV4-2	-	-	TGTGCCAGCAGCCAAGGGGCAGGGGATGAAAAACTGTTTTTT	CASSQGAGDEKLFF
TRBJ2-7	TRBV30	-	-	TGTGCCTGGAGACCGGGACAAATGACCTACGAGCAGTACTTC	CAWRPGQMTYEQYF
TRBJ1-1	TRBV6-5	-	-	TGTGCCAGCAGTAGAGACCCACCGAACACTGAAGCTTTCTTT	CASSRDPPNTEAFF
TRBJ2-2	TRBV5-8	-	TRBD2	TGTGCCAGCAGCCGCCGACTAGCGGGGAGGACCGGGGAGCTGTTTTTT	CASSRRLAGRTGELFF
TRBJ2-3	TRBV5-1	-	-	TGCGCCAGCGGAGTGGGGGCAGATACGCAGTATTTT	CASGVGADTQYF